In its sample, the clone carrying this T cell receptor beta chain was seen a few times. These data belong to a study of blood T cell repertoires in COVID-19. Overall study: Samples taken during acute and convalescent COVID-19 were collected in the United States, Italy and Spain. Sources were T cells, B-cell-depleted T cells, or PBMCs; the material itself was cDNA or gDNA.

Original processing notes: Nucleated cell counts were estimated from reference gene primer amplification. Measured with immunoSEQ multiplex PCR; TCRdb has only the in-frame clones, and not every one. That table furnishes V, J and clone size, whereas the DNA furnished D and trimming. The sample carries roughly 250,000 clones, over 65% recorded once. Germline values: CDR1 MNHEY, CDR2 SMNVEV (reference sequence). The V and J ends lost 6 bases and 4 bases respectively, with 13 bases between them. There are 13 residues in the CDR3. This receptor was obtained from a woman of 80 years or more with acute or convalescent COVID-19. The sequencing sample was made of peripheral blood. The chain employs TRBV27 and TRBJ2-7; D is undetermined. CDR3 bases: TGTGCCAGCAGCCGATTTGGCCCATACGAGCAGTACTTC. This codes for CASSRFGPYEQYF.